This is a list of T cell receptor beta chains from one sample in a study of blood T cell repertoires in COVID-19. Clones were sequenced by immunoSEQ multiplex PCR, and TCRdb holds only the in-frame ones, with some missing. The sample lists about 140,000 clones; 89% were seen once. Sequenced sample: peripheral blood. These receptors originate from a human donor in a cohort sampled during active COVID-19. The CDR3 runs from the conserved cysteine through the conserved F or W. D genes are given only for firm matches. Clone size is not always given. Where it is, it says once, few, many or a class for expanded clones.

J gene: TRBJ2-2; D gene: NA; V gene: TRBV3-1/TRBV3-2; clone size: NA; CDR3 DNA: TGTGCCAGCAGCCAAGATAGTTGGTACTCTCGTAACACCGGGGAGCTGTTTTTT; CDR3 protein: CASSQDSWYSRNTGELFF
J gene: TRBJ2-1; D gene: NA; V gene: TRBV4-1; clone size: NA; CDR3 DNA: TGCGCCAGCAGCCAAATAGACAGGGAGCAGTTCTTC; CDR3 protein: CASSQIDREQFF
J gene: TRBJ1-1; D gene: NA; V gene: TRBV12-3/TRBV12-4; clone size: NA; CDR3 DNA: TGTGCCAGCAGAGCGGACACTGAAGCTTTCTTT; CDR3 protein: CASRADTEAFF
J gene: TRBJ2-1; D gene: TRBD1; V gene: TRBV6-6; clone size: few; CDR3 DNA: TGTGCCAGCAGTTATCCGGGACAGGGGGGAAATGAGCAGTTCTTC; CDR3 protein: CASSYPGQGGNEQFF
J gene: TRBJ1-5; D gene: TRBD1; V gene: TRBV7-3; clone size: NA; CDR3 DNA: TGTGCCAGCAGTTTCAGACAGGGGGCTGGTCAGCCCCAGCATTTT; CDR3 protein: CASSFRQGAGQPQHF
J gene: TRBJ1-3; D gene: NA; V gene: TRBV5-5; clone size: NA; CDR3 DNA: TGTGCCAGCAGCTTGGGGGTGGGCATCGATTCTGGAAACACCATATATTTT; CDR3 protein: CASSLGVGIDSGNTIYF
J gene: TRBJ1-3; D gene: NA; V gene: TRBV3-1/TRBV3-2; clone size: NA; CDR3 DNA: TGTGCCAGCAGCCAAGATCGGGTCCGGAGGCCTGGAAACACCATATATTTT; CDR3 protein: CASSQDRVRRPGNTIYF
J gene: TRBJ2-5; D gene: TRBD2; V gene: TRBV2; clone size: NA; CDR3 DNA: TGTGCCAGCAGAGTGGTAGCGGGGGAGACCCAGTACTTC; CDR3 protein: CASRVVAGETQYF
J gene: TRBJ2-5; D gene: TRBD2; V gene: TRBV6-2/TRBV6-3; clone size: NA; CDR3 DNA: TGTGCCAGCAGCCGACTAGCGGTTGGGCAAGAGACCCAGTACTTC; CDR3 protein: CASSRLAVGQETQYF
J gene: TRBJ2-1; D gene: NA; V gene: TRBV5-6; clone size: NA; CDR3 DNA: TGTGCCAGCAGCTTGGGAGGCTACAATGAGCAGTTCTTC; CDR3 protein: CASSLGGYNEQFF
J gene: TRBJ1-5; D gene: NA; V gene: TRBV11-2; clone size: NA; CDR3 DNA: TGTGCCAGCAGCCGAACAGGGAAGGGCAATCAGCCCCAGCATTTT; CDR3 protein: CASSRTGKGNQPQHF
J gene: TRBJ2-5; D gene: TRBD2; V gene: TRBV5-1; clone size: NA; CDR3 DNA: TGCGCCAGCAGCTCGACTATCGGGGGGGGCGGGCAAGAGACCCAGTACTTC; CDR3 protein: CASSSTIGGGGQETQYF
J gene: TRBJ1-2; D gene: TRBD1; V gene: TRBV16; clone size: NA; CDR3 DNA: TGTGCCAGCAGCCCCGGGACAGGGGGCCCAAGTCCCTATGGCTACACCTTC; CDR3 protein: CASSPGTGGPSPYGYTF
J gene: TRBJ1-2; D gene: TRBD1; V gene: TRBV18; clone size: NA; CDR3 DNA: TGTGCCAGCTCACCCCTAGGGACAGGCCTTAACTATGGCTACACCTTC; CDR3 protein: CASSPLGTGLNYGYTF
J gene: TRBJ2-6; D gene: NA; V gene: TRBV7-2; clone size: NA; CDR3 DNA: TGTGCCAGCAGTTTGTTCCACTCTGGGGCCAACGTCCTGACTTTC; CDR3 protein: CASSLFHSGANVLTF
J gene: TRBJ2-7; D gene: NA; V gene: TRBV6-2/TRBV6-3; clone size: NA; CDR3 DNA: TGTGCCAGCAGTTATAAGGACAGCCGCCCCTACGAGCAGTACTTC; CDR3 protein: CASSYKDSRPYEQYF
J gene: TRBJ1-5; D gene: TRBD1; V gene: TRBV5-1; clone size: NA; CDR3 DNA: TGCGCCAGCAGCTTGGTCCCCACAGGGGGCAATCAGCCCCAGCATTTT; CDR3 protein: CASSLVPTGGNQPQHF
J gene: TRBJ1-5; D gene: TRBD1; V gene: TRBV30; clone size: NA; CDR3 DNA: TGTGCCTGGAGTGTACCCTATAGACAGGGCCCCAATCAGCCCCAGCATTTT; CDR3 protein: CAWSVPYRQGPNQPQHF
J gene: TRBJ1-1; D gene: NA; V gene: TRBV18; clone size: NA; CDR3 DNA: TGTGCCAGCTCACCACTCGGGAACACTGAAGCTTTCTTT; CDR3 protein: CASSPLGNTEAFF
J gene: TRBJ2-7; D gene: TRBD2; V gene: TRBV3-1/TRBV3-2; clone size: NA; CDR3 DNA: TGTGCCAGCAGCCAAGCGGGGGGCTACGAGCAGTACTTC; CDR3 protein: CASSQAGGYEQYF
J gene: TRBJ2-2; D gene: NA; V gene: TRBV6-5; clone size: once; CDR3 DNA: TGTGCCAGCAGGTTACAGGTCTACACCGGGGAGCTGTTTTTT; CDR3 protein: CASRLQVYTGELFF
J gene: TRBJ2-3; D gene: NA; V gene: TRBV18; clone size: NA; CDR3 DNA: TGTGCCAGCTCACCCCTACCACAGCAGATATTGAACACAGATACGCAGTATTTT; CDR3 protein: CASSPLPQQILNTDTQYF
J gene: TRBJ1-5; D gene: TRBD1; V gene: TRBV6-1; clone size: NA; CDR3 DNA: TGTGCCAGCAGTGCCCCGGTAGCGCGGACAGGAAGCCATCAGCCCCAGCATTTT; CDR3 protein: CASSAPVARTGSHQPQHF
J gene: TRBJ1-4; D gene: NA; V gene: TRBV5-1; clone size: NA; CDR3 DNA: TGCGCCAGCAGCTCCACGACAGCCCGAGCTGAAAAACTGTTTTTT; CDR3 protein: CASSSTTARAEKLFF
J gene: TRBJ2-1; D gene: TRBD2; V gene: TRBV4-1; clone size: NA; CDR3 DNA: TGCGCCAGCAGCCAAGTCGTAGCGGGGGCCGTCTACAATGAGCAGTTCTTC; CDR3 protein: CASSQVVAGAVYNEQFF
J gene: TRBJ2-1; D gene: TRBD1; V gene: TRBV2; clone size: NA; CDR3 DNA: TGTGCCAGCAGCAACCGGGACAGGGAACACAATGAGCAGTTCTTC; CDR3 protein: CASSNRDREHNEQFF
J gene: TRBJ1-5; D gene: TRBD1; V gene: TRBV28; clone size: NA; CDR3 DNA: TGTGCCAGCAGTTCATACAGGGGGGGATCCTTCGGGAGCAATCAGCCCCAGCATTTT; CDR3 protein: CASSSYRGGSFGSNQPQHF
J gene: TRBJ1-1; D gene: NA; V gene: TRBV7-2; clone size: NA; CDR3 DNA: TGTGCCAGCAGCAGGGGGTGGGCACAGGTGGAAGCTTTCTTT; CDR3 protein: CASSRGWAQVEAFF
J gene: TRBJ2-3; D gene: NA; V gene: TRBV2; clone size: NA; CDR3 DNA: TGTGCCAGCAGTGCTAGGATCACAGATACGCAGTATTTT; CDR3 protein: CASSARITDTQYF
J gene: TRBJ2-2; D gene: TRBD1; V gene: TRBV5-8; clone size: NA; CDR3 DNA: TGTGCCACTAAACAGGGGGCATCGGGGGAGCTGTTTTTT; CDR3 protein: CATKQGASGELFF
J gene: TRBJ2-7; D gene: TRBD2; V gene: TRBV9; clone size: NA; CDR3 DNA: TGTGCCAGCAGCGTAGAAGGCGGGGGGTCTGACGAGCAGTACTTC; CDR3 protein: CASSVEGGGSDEQYF
J gene: TRBJ2-1; D gene: NA; V gene: TRBV7-2; clone size: NA; CDR3 DNA: TGTGCCAGCAGAAGAGATGGTAATGAGCAGTTCTTC; CDR3 protein: CASRRDGNEQFF
J gene: TRBJ1-3; D gene: NA; V gene: TRBV19; clone size: NA; CDR3 DNA: TGTGCCAGTAGCCGGAGCAGCTCCTCTGGAAACACCATATATTTT; CDR3 protein: CASSRSSSSGNTIYF
J gene: TRBJ1-1; D gene: TRBD1; V gene: TRBV5-4; clone size: NA; CDR3 DNA: TGTGCCAGCAGCCCGGACAGGGTTTTCACTGAAGCTTTCTTT; CDR3 protein: CASSPDRVFTEAFF
J gene: TRBJ2-7; D gene: NA; V gene: TRBV5-1; clone size: NA; CDR3 DNA: TGCGCCAGCAGGCGACAGGATTCCTACGAGCAGTACTTC; CDR3 protein: CASRRQDSYEQYF
J gene: TRBJ2-7; D gene: TRBD1; V gene: TRBV6-5; clone size: NA; CDR3 DNA: TGTGCCAGCAGGACAGGGTTCTCCTACGAGCAGTACTTC; CDR3 protein: CASRTGFSYEQYF
J gene: TRBJ2-1; D gene: TRBD2; V gene: TRBV10-1; clone size: NA; CDR3 DNA: TGCGCCAGCAGTGACTCGGGGGGGCGTGGCAATGAGCAGTTCTTC; CDR3 protein: CASSDSGGRGNEQFF
J gene: TRBJ2-5; D gene: TRBD2; V gene: TRBV4-2; clone size: NA; CDR3 DNA: TGTGCCAGCAGCCAAGGCCAGGCGCGGGGGACCGAGACCCAGTACTTC; CDR3 protein: CASSQGQARGTETQYF
J gene: TRBJ2-7; D gene: NA; V gene: TRBV6-5; clone size: NA; CDR3 DNA: TGTGCCAGCAGTACAGGGATCGGGCAGTACTTC; CDR3 protein: CASSTGIGQYF
J gene: TRBJ1-1; D gene: NA; V gene: TRBV25-1; clone size: NA; CDR3 DNA: TGTGCCAGCAGTGAATTCCTTTTCACTGAAGCTTTCTTT; CDR3 protein: CASSEFLFTEAFF
J gene: TRBJ2-5; D gene: NA; V gene: TRBV29-1; clone size: few; CDR3 DNA: TGCAGCGTTGACGCCAGGGGGGCCGGAGAGACCCAGTACTTC; CDR3 protein: CSVDARGAGETQYF
J gene: TRBJ2-3; D gene: NA; V gene: TRBV19; clone size: NA; CDR3 DNA: TGTGCCAGTAACTCACGCGGGCAAGCAGATACGCAGTATTTT; CDR3 protein: CASNSRGQADTQYF
J gene: TRBJ2-5; D gene: TRBD2; V gene: TRBV5-1; clone size: NA; CDR3 DNA: TGCGCCAGCAAAGCGGGGGGCCGGGAGACCCAGTACTTC; CDR3 protein: CASKAGGRETQYF
J gene: TRBJ2-7; D gene: TRBD1; V gene: TRBV30; clone size: NA; CDR3 DNA: TGTGCCTGGACTCCGGACAGGGGACACGAGCAGTACTTC; CDR3 protein: CAWTPDRGHEQYF
J gene: TRBJ2-5; D gene: NA; V gene: TRBV3-1/TRBV3-2; clone size: NA; CDR3 DNA: TGTGCCAGCAGCCAGGAACCCTTGGGTAATGGGGGGGCTGGGGAGACCCAGTACTTC; CDR3 protein: CASSQEPLGNGGAGETQYF
J gene: TRBJ1-1; D gene: NA; V gene: TRBV7-9; clone size: NA; CDR3 DNA: TGTGCCAGCAGCTTCCCCGGCAGACGGAGCACTGAAGCTTTCTTT; CDR3 protein: CASSFPGRRSTEAFF
J gene: TRBJ1-2; D gene: NA; V gene: TRBV6-6; clone size: NA; CDR3 DNA: TGTGCCAGCAGTGCTCAGGGTTCTAACTATGGCTACACCTTC; CDR3 protein: CASSAQGSNYGYTF
J gene: TRBJ2-7; D gene: TRBD1; V gene: TRBV11-2; clone size: NA; CDR3 DNA: TGTGCCAGCAGCTTAGTCGGGACAGGGTACGAGCAGTACTTC; CDR3 protein: CASSLVGTGYEQYF
J gene: TRBJ1-5; D gene: NA; V gene: TRBV15; clone size: NA; CDR3 DNA: TGTGCCACCAGCAGAGAAGGAGGGAGGAATCAGCCCCAGCATTTT; CDR3 protein: CATSREGGRNQPQHF
J gene: TRBJ2-3; D gene: TRBD1; V gene: TRBV4-1; clone size: NA; CDR3 DNA: TGCGCCAGCAGCCGAACCGCCGGGACAGGGTCCACAGATACGCAGTATTTT; CDR3 protein: CASSRTAGTGSTDTQYF
J gene: TRBJ2-7; D gene: TRBD2; V gene: TRBV7-3; clone size: NA; CDR3 DNA: TGTGCCAGCAGCTTAACAGGCGGCGGGGGAGTATTTCACGAGCAGTACTTC; CDR3 protein: CASSLTGGGGVFHEQYF
J gene: TRBJ2-7; D gene: TRBD1; V gene: TRBV18; clone size: NA; CDR3 DNA: TGTGCCAGCTCACCGGGGGACAGGTTCGACGAGCAGTACTTC; CDR3 protein: CASSPGDRFDEQYF
J gene: TRBJ2-3; D gene: TRBD2; V gene: TRBV6-5; clone size: NA; CDR3 DNA: TGTGCCAGCAGTATTGGACTAGCGCGCACAGATACGCAGTATTTT; CDR3 protein: CASSIGLARTDTQYF
J gene: TRBJ2-2; D gene: NA; V gene: TRBV5-5; clone size: NA; CDR3 DNA: TGTGCCAGCAGCGAGAGCGCCGGGGGGCAGTTTGCCGGGGAGCTGTTTTTT; CDR3 protein: CASSESAGGQFAGELFF
J gene: TRBJ2-7; D gene: TRBD2; V gene: TRBV13; clone size: NA; CDR3 DNA: TGTGCCAGCAGCCCCAACGTAGTAGCGGGGGTCTACGAGCAGTACTTC; CDR3 protein: CASSPNVVAGVYEQYF
J gene: TRBJ2-7; D gene: TRBD1; V gene: TRBV6-6; clone size: few; CDR3 DNA: TGTGCCAGCAGTTACGCCGGGACAGGGGTCAACGAGCAGTACTTC; CDR3 protein: CASSYAGTGVNEQYF
J gene: TRBJ1-1; D gene: NA; V gene: TRBV19; clone size: NA; CDR3 DNA: TGTGCCAGTAGTATGAACAGGGCCACTGAAGCTTTCTTT; CDR3 protein: CASSMNRATEAFF